Below are 32 T cell receptor beta chains sequenced from a single sample in a study of T-cell memory formation after mild COVID-19. In TCRdb, the 5' RACE reads were re-called with MiXCR into one record per CDR3 protein. Of around 50,000 distinct CDR3 sequences listed, about 12% are singletons. The sample consisted of PBMCs or a T cell subset sorted from them (not recorded which). The receptors shown here come from a man younger than 35 who had mild COVID-19 (a few samples of this study predate the infection). Cell type and time point are not known.

The chain joins TRBV5-1 to TRBJ2-1, with TRBD2 matching over 10 bases. The CDR3 runs 17 residues. The J segment lost 8 bases and the V segment lost 0 bases, leaving 11 bases of the junction unmatched. Per germline, CDR1 SGHRS and CDR2 YFSETQ. The chain's CDR3 is CASSLEGLAGVGDEQFF. Written as DNA, the CDR3 is TGCGCCAGCAGCTTGGAAGGGCTAGCGGGGGTGGGTGATGAGCAGTTCTTC.

This clonotype appeared a few times. The chain links TRBV20-1 to TRBJ1-3; TRBD1 is a possible D gene (5 bases). The CDR3 totals 17 residues. Looked up from germline, CDR1 is DFQATT and CDR2 is SNEGSKA (reference sequence). The germline V and J ends were trimmed by 1 base and 0 bases, with 16 bases remaining between them. The CDR3 nucleotides read TGCAGTGCTAGAGTTGAGGGGCCGACTAACTCTGGAAACACCATATATTTT. It codes for CSARVEGPTNSGNTIYF.

This clonotype was recorded at least ten times. The V call is TRBV12-3 or TRBV12-4, the J call TRBJ2-5; 10 nucleotides match TRBD2. This CDR3 spans 15 amino acids. The V gene end was trimmed by 8 bases and the J gene end by 1 base; junction bases not matched to a gene: 7. The CDR3 loop reads CASGRLAGAQETQYF. In DNA, the CDR3 is TGTGCCAGCGGGCGGCTAGCGGGGGCCCAAGAGACCCAGTACTTC.

In this sample, this clonotype turned up a few times. The chain combines TRBV3-1 with TRBJ1-4; 11 bases map to TRBD1. CDR3 length: 15 amino acids. V trimming: 1 base; J trimming: 8 bases; junction bases outside the gene matches: 3. CDR1 is LGHDT, CDR2 YNNKEL, per germline (reference sequence). The CDR3 DNA is TGTGCCAGCAGCCAAGGCGGGACAGGGGGGGAAAAACTGTTTTTT. It codes for CASSQGGTGGEKLFF.

The J gene is TRBJ1-2, the V gene TRBV4-3, with D unclear. The ends were cut back, 0 bases at V and 4 bases at J, with 15 bases in the middle. Germline V CDR1 and CDR2: LGHNA, YSLEER. The CDR3 sequence is 16 residues long. CDR3 region: CASSQDLLTAVYGYTF. In DNA, the CDR3 is TGCGCCAGCAGCCAAGATCTCCTAACAGCCGTCTATGGCTACACCTTC.

Details on this clonotype: A read error may account for a junction end that differs from germline. This chain links TRBV6-6 with TRBJ2-7, with a weak D call TRBD1 (6 bases). The CDR3 extends over 14 amino acids. CDR1 is MNHNY, CDR2 SVGAGI, per germline (reference sequence). In DNA, the CDR3 is TGTGCCAGCAAAAGGCAGGGGAGTTCCTACGAGAAGTACTTC. The encoded protein is CASKRQGSSYEKYF.

The genes are TRBV9 and TRBJ2-3; either TRBD1 or TRBD2 may supply D (6 bases each). The germline CDR1 and CDR2 sequences are SGDLS and YYNGEE. Between the trimmed V and J ends, which lost 0 bases and 0 bases, there was a span of 11 bases. The CDR3 is 16 residues long. Written as DNA, the CDR3 is TGTGCCAGCAGCGTAGAGGGGGAGGAGAGCACAGATACGCAGTATTTT. This sequence encodes CASSVEGEESTDTQYF.

The V gene is TRBV12-3 or TRBV12-4, the J gene TRBJ2-5; the D is unclear. V lost 7 bases, J lost 2 bases, and 14 bases lay in between. CDR3 length: 14 residues. CDR3 loop: CASTFGSLQETQYF. CDR3 nucleotides: TGTGCCAGCACCTTCGGCAGTCTACAAGAGACCCAGTACTTC.

The gene calls are TRBV7-9 and TRBJ2-2; no reliable D call. CDR3 length: 10 residues. Trimming pared 3 bases from V and 10 bases from J, leaving 3 bases between. Germline CDR1 reads SEHNR; CDR2 reads FQNEAQ (reference sequence). CDR3: CASSFEELFF. As DNA, the CDR3 is TGTGCCAGCAGCTTTGAGGAGCTGTTTTTT.

This chain uses TRBV7-3 with TRBJ1-1, with D perhaps matching TRBD1 (5 bases). Trimming shortened V by 5 bases and J by 1 base, and 8 bases separated the two germline ends. Germline V gives CDR1 SGHTA, CDR2 FQGTGA. The CDR3 contains 13 residues. The CDR3 here is CASSTQGNTEAFF. In nucleotides, the CDR3 is TGTGCCAGCAGCACCCAGGGGAACACTGAAGCTTTCTTT. The whole variable domain, filled in from reference TRBV7-3 and TRBJ1-1, reads GAGVSQTPSNKVTEKGKYVELRCDPISGHTALYWYRQSLGQGPEFLIYFQGTGAADDSGLPNDRFFAVRPEGSVSTLKIQRTERGDSAVYLCASSTQGNTEAFFGQGTRLTVV.

In this sample, this clonotype turned up a few times. Since a much larger clone is just one base distant, this may be a read error. The chain recombines TRBV19 with TRBJ2-2; D may be TRBD2 (5 bases). This CDR3 spans 10 amino acids. Germline lookup yields CDR1 LNHDA and CDR2 SQIVND (reference sequence). CDR3 coding DNA: TGTGCCACCCGAGCCGGGGAGCTGTATTTT. Its translation: CATRAGELYF.

In its sample, this clonotype is medium-sized (0.01 to 0.1%). The rearrangement joins TRBV4-3 to TRBJ2-5; 9 positions match TRBD2. V shed 0 bases, J shed 1 base, and the junction held 0 bases outside the gene matches. This CDR3 is 15 amino acids long. CDR1 is LGHNA, CDR2 YSLEER, per germline. CDR3: CASSQERGGQETQYF. In DNA, the CDR3 is TGCGCCAGCAGCCAAGAGCGGGGGGGCCAAGAGACCCAGTACTTC.

In its sample, this clonotype was seen a few times. V usage is TRBV2 and J usage is TRBJ1-2; no clear D. The length of the CDR3 is 14 residues. Trimming stripped 7 bases from V and 0 bases from J, with 12 bases between. Germline CDR1 SNHLY, CDR2 FYNNEI. The CDR3 reads CASTPFGSNYGYTF. DNA of the CDR3: TGTGCCAGCACGCCATTCGGTTCTAACTATGGCTACACCTTC.

This clonotype was seen at least ten times. This chain links TRBV27 with TRBJ2-5; D ambiguous. This CDR3 has 14 residues. In germline, CDR1 is MNHEY, CDR2 SMNVEV (reference sequence). The V and J ends lost 0 bases and 9 bases respectively, with 14 bases between them. As DNA, the CDR3 is TGTGCCAGCAGTTTATCGTCTGCCGCATGGGCCCAGTACTTC. Translation gives CASSLSSAAWAQYF.

The J gene is TRBJ2-7, the V gene TRBV28; 7 bases are a match to TRBD1. Losses at the gene ends were 5 bases for V and 4 bases for J; bases not matched to a gene: 11. The CDR3 runs 15 residues. Germline CDR1 reads MDHEN; CDR2 reads SYDVKM. The CDR3 sequence: CASSVIGTEGYEQYV. The CDR3 DNA follows: TGTGCCAGCAGTGTAATCGGGACAGAGGGATACGAGCAGTACGTC.

This clonotype was found many times. The chain recombines TRBV12-3 or TRBV12-4 with TRBJ2-5, with no clear D. V was shortened by 5 bases and J by 2 bases, with 12 bases between the two germline ends. The CDR3 is 14 amino acids. CDR3 loop: CASSPGPSQETQYF. In DNA, the CDR3 is TGTGCCAGCAGTCCCGGGCCATCACAAGAGACCCAGTACTTC.

This clonotype was recorded many times. V is TRBV6-6 and J is TRBJ1-1; possibly TRBD1 for D (6 bases). CDR3 length: 16 amino acids. V lost 6 bases and J 0 bases, leaving 17 bases between the germline ends. Germline CDR1 is MNHNY and CDR2 is SVGAGI (reference sequence). The CDR3, as DNA: TGTGCCAGCAGAGCTGACAGGATGAGCATGAACACTGAAGCTTTCTTT. This sequence encodes CASRADRMSMNTEAFF.

The CDR3, as DNA: TGTGCCAGCAGTGAAGGGCCTAGCGGGATCTACGAGCAGTACTTC. Amino acid sequence: CASSEGPSGIYEQYF. The chain combines TRBV6-1 with TRBJ2-7, with 9 bases aligning to TRBD2. There are 15 residues in the CDR3. J gave up 3 bases and V 1 base, and 4 bases lay outside the gene matches. Germline CDR1 reads MNHNS; CDR2 reads SASEGT.

This clonotype was found many times. This chain uses TRBV2 with TRBJ2-1; D is tentatively TRBD1 or TRBD2 (5 bases each). This CDR3 comprises 13 residues. Germline V gives CDR1 SNHLY, CDR2 FYNNEI. With 8 bases removed from V and 6 bases from J, the gap between germline ends came to 14 bases. CDR3 residues: CASVTGTSNEQFF. In DNA form, the CDR3 reads TGTGCCAGCGTGACCGGGACCTCCAATGAGCAGTTCTTC.

This chain links TRBV4-3 with TRBJ1-1, with D possibly TRBD1 on 5 matching bases. Germline CDR1 is LGHNA and CDR2 is YSLEER. V was shortened by 0 bases and J by 4 bases, with 12 bases between the two germline ends. This CDR3 is 15 amino acids long. CDR3 bases: TGCGCCAGCAGCCAAGATCTAGAAAGGGGCACTGAAGCTTTCTTT. It encodes CASSQDLERGTEAFF.

The J gene is TRBJ1-1, the V gene TRBV3-1; D is ambiguous. Trimming shortened V by 0 bases and J by 11 bases, and 13 bases separated the two germline ends. Per germline, CDR1 LGHDT and CDR2 YNNKEL (reference sequence). The CDR3 is 13 residues long. CDR3 DNA: TGTGCCAGCAGCCAAGATCTTGGCAGGTCCGCTTTCTTT. Translated, it gives CASSQDLGRSAFF.

This clonotype appeared a few times. The J gene is TRBJ1-2, the V gene TRBV5-1, with 10 positions matching TRBD1. Trimming removed 1 base from V and 7 bases from J; junction bases left unmatched: 13. The length of the CDR3 is 17 residues. CDR1 is SGHRS, CDR2 YFSETQ, per germline. The CDR3 here is CASSLPLSTGGVSGYTF. The CDR3, as DNA: TGCGCCAGCAGCTTGCCCTTATCGACAGGGGGCGTGAGTGGCTACACCTTC.

In this sample, this clonotype turned up many times. The V gene is TRBV4-3, the J gene TRBJ2-3; TRBD2 matches at 7 bases. With 0 bases clipped from V and 5 bases from J, the junction kept 8 bases outside the gene matches. The CDR3 has 16 amino acids. Germline CDR1 is LGHNA and CDR2 is YSLEER. CDR3 DNA sequence: TGCGCCAGCAGCCAAGATCACCGGACTAGGGAAGATACGCAGTATTTT. Its translation: CASSQDHRTREDTQYF.

The gene calls are TRBV6-6 and TRBJ2-7; D gene ambiguous. This CDR3 is 11 amino acids long. The germline V gene encodes CDR1 MNHNY and CDR2 SVGAGI (reference sequence). Trimming stripped 4 bases from V and 8 bases from J, with 9 bases between. In DNA form, the CDR3 reads TGTGCCAGCAGTTTCGAGACGAAGCAGTACTTC. This gives the protein CASSFETKQYF.

This clonotype appeared a few times. This chain links TRBV7-9 with TRBJ2-1; weak D call: TRBD2 (7 bases). The germline V gene encodes CDR1 SEHNR and CDR2 FQNEAQ (reference sequence). The CDR3 loop spans 17 amino acids. V was pared by 3 bases and J by 7 bases, with 22 bases between. CDR3 DNA: TGTGCCAGCAGCTTTAACCGCGGGGGCTCCTCCCAGAATGAGCAGTTCTTC. Protein sequence: CASSFNRGGSSQNEQFF.

This clonotype came up a few times. The chain has TRBV5-1 and TRBJ2-1; TRBD2 is a possible D gene (6 bases). V gave up 1 base and J gave up 0 bases, with 29 bases separating them. The CDR3 spans 22 residues. Germline CDR1 is SGHRS and CDR2 is YFSETQ. The CDR3, as DNA: TGCGCCAGCAGCTTGCGGGGGTATCAATCCCGTACTCTCATTACCTCCTACAATGAGCAGTTCTTC. As protein: CASSLRGYQSRTLITSYNEQFF.

The chain couples TRBV7-6 to TRBJ1-5; D is uncertain. CDR1 and CDR2 from the germline V gene are SGHVS and FNYEAQ. V lost 2 bases to trimming and J lost 3 bases, with 14 bases between them. This CDR3 is 16 amino acids long. CDR3 loop: CASSLSRRRDNQPQHF. CDR3 nucleotide sequence: TGTGCCAGCAGCTTATCCAGACGTAGGGACAATCAGCCCCAGCATTTT.

The chain recombines TRBV18 with TRBJ2-6; no clear D gene. The germline CDR1 and CDR2 sequences are KGHSH and LQKENI. V was shortened by 0 bases and J by 1 base, with 7 bases between the two germline ends. The CDR3 runs to 16 residues. The CDR3 spells CASSPPIASGANVLTF. Here the CDR3 DNA reads TGTGCCAGCTCACCACCTATAGCTTCTGGGGCCAACGTCCTGACTTTC.

This clonotype occurred a few times. The V and J genes are TRBV6-5 and TRBJ1-6; 10 bases match TRBD1. The germline CDR1 and CDR2 sequences are MNHEY and SVGAGI. Trimming at V came to 5 bases and at J to 10 bases, leaving 8 bases not matched to a gene. CDR3 length: 15 amino acids. The CDR3 reads CASSRQGAQVSPLHF. In DNA form, the CDR3 reads TGTGCCAGCAGTCGACAGGGGGCGCAAGTATCACCCCTCCACTTT.

This clonotype came up a few times. This chain links TRBV6-5 with TRBJ2-1, with 8 bases aligning to TRBD2. Looked up from germline, CDR1 is MNHEY and CDR2 is SVGAGI. V lost 5 bases, J lost 4 bases, and 7 bases stayed unmatched. This CDR3 has 15 amino acids. The CDR3 is CASSRTSGPYNEQFF. The CDR3 DNA reads TGTGCCAGCAGTCGCACTAGCGGCCCGTACAATGAGCAGTTCTTC.

This clonotype showed up just a few times. This chain connects TRBV30 to TRBJ2-1; TRBD2 aligns across 10 bases. In germline, CDR1 is GTSNPN, CDR2 SVGIG (reference sequence). V shed 3 bases and J 7 bases; nucleotides not matched to a gene: 6. The CDR3 length is 14 residues. The CDR3 reads CAWRLAGIGNEQFF. CDR3 bases: TGTGCCTGGAGACTAGCGGGGATAGGTAATGAGCAGTTCTTC.

The V gene is TRBV6-5, the J gene TRBJ2-1, with 9 bases fitting TRBD1. Unmatched junction bases numbered 3, after V lost 2 bases and J lost 4 bases. The germline CDR1 and CDR2 sequences are MNHEY and SVGAGI. The CDR3 runs to 15 residues. CDR3 bases: TGTGCCAGCAGTTACGGGGGGACAGGGTACAATGAGCAGTTCTTC. The encoded protein is CASSYGGTGYNEQFF.